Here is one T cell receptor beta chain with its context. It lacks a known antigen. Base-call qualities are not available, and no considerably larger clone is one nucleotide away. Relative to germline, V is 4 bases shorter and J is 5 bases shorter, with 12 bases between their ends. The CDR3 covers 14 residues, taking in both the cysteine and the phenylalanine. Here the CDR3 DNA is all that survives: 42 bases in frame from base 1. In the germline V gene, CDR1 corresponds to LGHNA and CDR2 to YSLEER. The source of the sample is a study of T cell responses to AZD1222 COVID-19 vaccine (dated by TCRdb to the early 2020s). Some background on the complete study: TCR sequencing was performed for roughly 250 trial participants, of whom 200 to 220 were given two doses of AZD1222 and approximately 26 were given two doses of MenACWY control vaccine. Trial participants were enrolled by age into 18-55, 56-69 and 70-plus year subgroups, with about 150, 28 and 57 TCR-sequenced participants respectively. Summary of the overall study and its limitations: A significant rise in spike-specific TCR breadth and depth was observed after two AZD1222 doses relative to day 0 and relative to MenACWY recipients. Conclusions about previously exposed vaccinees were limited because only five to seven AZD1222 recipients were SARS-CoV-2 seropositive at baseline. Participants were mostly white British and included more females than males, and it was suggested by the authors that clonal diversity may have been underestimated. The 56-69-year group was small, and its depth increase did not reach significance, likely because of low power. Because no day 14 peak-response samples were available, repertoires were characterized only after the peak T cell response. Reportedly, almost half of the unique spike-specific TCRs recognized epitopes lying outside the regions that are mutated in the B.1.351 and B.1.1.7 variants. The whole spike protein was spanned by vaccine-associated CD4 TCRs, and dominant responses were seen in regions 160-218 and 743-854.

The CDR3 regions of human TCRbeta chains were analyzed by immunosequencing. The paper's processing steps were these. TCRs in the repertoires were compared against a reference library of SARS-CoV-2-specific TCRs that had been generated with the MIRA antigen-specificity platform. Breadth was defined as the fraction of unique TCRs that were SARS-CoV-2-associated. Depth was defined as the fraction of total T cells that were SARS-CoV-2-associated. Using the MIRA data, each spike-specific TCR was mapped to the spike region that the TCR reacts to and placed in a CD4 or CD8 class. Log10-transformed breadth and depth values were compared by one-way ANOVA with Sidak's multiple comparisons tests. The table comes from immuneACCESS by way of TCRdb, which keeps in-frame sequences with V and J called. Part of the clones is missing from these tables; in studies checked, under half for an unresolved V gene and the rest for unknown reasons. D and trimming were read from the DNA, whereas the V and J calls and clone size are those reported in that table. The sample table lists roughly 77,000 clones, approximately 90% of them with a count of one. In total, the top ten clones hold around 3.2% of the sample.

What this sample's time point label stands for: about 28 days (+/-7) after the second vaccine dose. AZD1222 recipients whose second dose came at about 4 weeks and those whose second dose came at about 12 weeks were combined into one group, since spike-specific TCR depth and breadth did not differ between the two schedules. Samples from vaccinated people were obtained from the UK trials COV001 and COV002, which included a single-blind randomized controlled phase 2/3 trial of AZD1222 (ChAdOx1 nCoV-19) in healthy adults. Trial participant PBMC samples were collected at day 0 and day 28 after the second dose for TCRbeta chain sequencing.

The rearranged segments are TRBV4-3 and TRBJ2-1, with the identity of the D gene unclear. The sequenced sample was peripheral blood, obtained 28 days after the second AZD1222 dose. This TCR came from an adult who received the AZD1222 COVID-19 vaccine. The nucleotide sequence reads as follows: TGCGCCAGCAGCCCCACGAGGTGGGACAATGAGCAGTTCTTC. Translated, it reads CASSPTRWDNEQFF.